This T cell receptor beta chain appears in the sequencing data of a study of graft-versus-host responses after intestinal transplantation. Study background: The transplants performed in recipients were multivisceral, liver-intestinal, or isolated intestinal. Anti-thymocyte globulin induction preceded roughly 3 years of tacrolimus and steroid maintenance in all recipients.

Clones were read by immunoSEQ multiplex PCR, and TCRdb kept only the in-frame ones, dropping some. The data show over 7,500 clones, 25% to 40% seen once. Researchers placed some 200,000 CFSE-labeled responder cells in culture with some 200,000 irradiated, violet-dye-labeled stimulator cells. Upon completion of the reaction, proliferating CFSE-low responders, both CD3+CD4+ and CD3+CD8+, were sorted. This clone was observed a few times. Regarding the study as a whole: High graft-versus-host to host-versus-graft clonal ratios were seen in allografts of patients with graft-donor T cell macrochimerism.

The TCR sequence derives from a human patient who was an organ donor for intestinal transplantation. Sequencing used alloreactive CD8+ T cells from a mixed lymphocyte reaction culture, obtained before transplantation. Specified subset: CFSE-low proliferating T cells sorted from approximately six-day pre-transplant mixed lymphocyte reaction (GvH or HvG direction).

The chain's CDR3 is CASSLALQGPNQPQHF. CDR3 nucleotide sequence: TGTGCCAGCAGCTTAGCCCTCCAGGGGCCAAATCAGCCCCAGCATTTT. J is TRBJ1-5 and V is TRBV7-9; D might be TRBD1 (6 bases). V was shortened by 0 bases and J by 4 bases, with 13 bases between the two germline ends. The CDR3 totals 16 residues. CDR1 and CDR2 from the germline V gene are SEHNR and FQNEAQ (reference sequence). Full variable domain (rest looked up from reference TRBV7-9 and TRBJ1-5): DTGVSQNPRHKITKRGQNVTFRCDPISEHNRLYWYRQTLGQGPEFLTYFQNEAQLEKSRLLSDRFSAERPKGSFSTLEIQRTEQGDSAMYLCASSLALQGPNQPQHFGDGTRLSIL.